These 14 T cell receptor beta chains were all obtained from the same sample, sequenced in a study of blood T cell repertoires in COVID-19. Here immunoSEQ multiplex PCR was the method, and the copy in TCRdb shows in-frame clones only, minus some. The data contain approximately 50,000 clones, 80% to 90% of them seen just once; the ten biggest clones take up about 31%. Sequencing input: peripheral blood. All receptors derive from a man in his sixties with COVID-19, enrolled during active disease.

This clone was seen once. The chain uses TRBV6-5 and TRBJ1-5; D is possibly TRBD1 (5 bases). The CDR3 contains 16 residues. The germline V gene encodes CDR1 MNHEY and CDR2 SVGAGI. V lost 4 bases and J lost 0, with 13 bases in between. CDR3 sequence reads: CASSSSTVYSNQPQHF. Here the CDR3 DNA reads TGTGCCAGCAGTTCGTCGACAGTTTATAGCAATCAGCCCCAGCATTTT.

This chain links TRBV5-1 with TRBJ2-1, with D possibly TRBD1 on 5 matching bases. V lost 4 bases to trimming and J lost 0 bases, with 11 bases between them. Germline V gene sequence: CDR1 SGHRS, CDR2 YFSETQ. The CDR3 length is 15 residues. CDR3 region: CASSKTESSYNEQFF. CDR3 sequence (DNA): TGCGCCAGCAGCAAGACAGAGAGCTCCTACAATGAGCAGTTCTTC.

V usage is TRBV30 and J usage is TRBJ1-2, with 10 bases matching TRBD1. V was pared by 6 bases and J by 5 bases, with 15 bases of the junction left unmatched. Per germline, CDR1 GTSNPN and CDR2 SVGIG (reference sequence). This CDR3 region has 16 residues. The CDR3 nucleotides read TGTGCCTGCCCCCGGGGACAGGGGCGTTTACTGTATGGCTACACCTTC. It yields the protein CACPRGQGRLLYGYTF.

The chain recombines TRBV12-5 with TRBJ1-2, with TRBD1 matching over 9 bases. V was clipped by 1 base and J by 7 bases; unmatched bases: 1. CDR1 is LGHNT, CDR2 FRNRAP, per germline. The CDR3 contains 13 residues. Here the CDR3 DNA reads TGTGCTAGTGGTTTGGGGGACAGGGCTGGCTACACCTTC. Its translation is CASGLGDRAGYTF.

The chain has TRBV5-1 and TRBJ1-1; 8 nucleotides agree with TRBD1. The CDR3 runs to 15 residues. After removal of 4 bases from V and 3 bases from J, the junction contained 8 bases not matched to a gene. Germline values: CDR1 SGHRS, CDR2 YFSETQ. CDR3 in DNA: TGCGCCAGCAGCCCCGGACAGGGCGCGGACACTGAAGCTTTCTTT. It is translated as CASSPGQGADTEAFF.

The chain couples TRBV15 to TRBJ1-2, with no clear D. CDR1 LNHNV and CDR2 YYDKDF come from the germline V gene (reference sequence). V dropped 1 base and J dropped 8 bases, with 8 bases sitting between them. This CDR3 is built from 12 residues. CDR3 sequence reads: CATSRAREGYTF. The CDR3 nucleotides read TGTGCCACCAGCAGAGCTAGGGAGGGCTACACCTTC.

The V gene is TRBV5-3, the J gene TRBJ1-6; TRBD1 matches 10 bases. TRBV5-3 is placed among ORFs of uncertain function. There are 17 residues in the CDR3. V gave up 3 bases and J gave up 5 bases; unmatched junction bases: 8. The CDR3 loop is CARSSYRDRGDNSPLHF. CDR3 bases: TGTGCCAGAAGCTCGTACCGGGACAGGGGCGATAATTCACCCCTCCACTTT.

This chain links TRBV4-3 with TRBJ2-7; D is undetermined. CDR1 is LGHNA and CDR2 is YSLEER in the germline V gene. This CDR3 region has 13 residues. V was pared by 1 base and J by 6 bases, with 10 bases between. CDR3 bases: TGCGCCAGCAGCCAAGGAGGCACTTCCGAGCAGTACTTC. Translating gives CASSQGGTSEQYF.

The J gene is TRBJ2-5, the V gene TRBV27; TRBD2 agrees at 16 bases. CDR1 is MNHEY and CDR2 is SMNVEV in the germline V gene (reference sequence). The CDR3 runs 20 residues. V gave up 3 bases and J gave up 4 bases; unmatched junction bases: 14. The CDR3 nucleotides read TGTGCCAGCAGTTTTTTTTACCCGGGGACTAGCGGGGGGGCCGGAGAGACCCAGTACTTC. Translation gives CASSFFYPGTSGGAGETQYF.

The CDR3: CASSLLTGGSYEQYF. The CDR3 region has the DNA TGCGCCAGCAGCTTATTGACAGGGGGCAGCTACGAGCAGTACTTC. The chain links TRBV5-1 to TRBJ2-7; TRBD1 aligns across 10 bases. Unmatched junction bases numbered 5, after V lost 2 bases and J lost 3 bases. The CDR3 is 15 residues long. CDR1 is SGHRS and CDR2 is YFSETQ in the germline V gene.

This clone came up once. The V and J genes are TRBV19 and TRBJ1-5; 10 bases match TRBD1. J lost 4 bases, V lost 3 bases, and 3 bases had no gene match. Germline CDR1 and CDR2: LNHDA and SQIVND (reference sequence). The length of the CDR3 is 15 residues. DNA for the CDR3: TGTGCCAGTAGTATGGGGACAGGGGTTAATCAGCCCCAGCATTTT. Amino acid sequence: CASSMGTGVNQPQHF.

The chain uses TRBV27 and TRBJ2-5; 7 bases agree with TRBD1. CDR1 MNHEY and CDR2 SMNVEV come from the germline V gene (reference sequence). CDR3 length: 16 amino acids. The J segment lost 1 base and the V segment lost 7 bases, leaving 12 bases of the junction unmatched. The chain's CDR3 is CASTVGPRGIQETQYF. For the CDR3, the DNA is TGTGCCAGCACAGTTGGGCCCAGGGGGATCCAAGAGACCCAGTACTTC.

The V gene is TRBV29-1, the J gene TRBJ2-5; TRBD2 matches 7 bases. Germline CDR1 SQVTM, CDR2 ANQGSEA. The CDR3 spans 15 residues. V lost 6 bases, J lost 2 bases, and 12 bases stayed unmatched. The CDR3 DNA follows: TGCAGCGTCCCACCATCTAGCGGACTACAAGAGACCCAGTACTTC. Amino acids: CSVPPSSGLQETQYF.

The chain recombines TRBV18 with TRBJ2-3; D is perhaps TRBD2 (6 bases). Between the trimmed V and J ends, which lost 2 bases and 3 bases, there was a span of 12 bases. The germline V gene has CDR1 KGHSH and CDR2 LQKENI. CDR3 size: 15 residues. CDR3 in amino acids: CASSPIGTGTDTQYF. DNA of the CDR3: TGTGCCAGCTCACCAATTGGGACTGGAACAGATACGCAGTATTTT.